A selection of T cell receptor beta chains follows, all from one sample in a study of blood T cell repertoires in COVID-19. Sequencing used immunoSEQ multiplex PCR; TCRdb keeps in-frame clones, though not all of them. The table records about 240,000 clones, around three quarters of them present only once. The sequencing input was peripheral blood. These receptors were taken from a woman aged 80 or over with acute or convalescent COVID-19. CDR3s include the opening cysteine and the closing phenylalanine or tryptophan. A D gene is named only where the DNA matches it firmly. Clone sizes are given selectively: once, few, many, or a class where the clone is expanded.

v_call	clone_size	j_call	d_call	cdr3_aa	cdr3_nt
TRBV6-1	many	TRBJ2-7	TRBD2	CASSVAGGPTVEQYF	TGTGCCAGCAGTGTAGCGGGAGGGCCGACAGTCGAGCAGTACTTC
TRBV19	-	TRBJ1-2	TRBD1	CASSMYDRAAGYTF	TGTGCCAGTAGTATGTATGACAGGGCGGCTGGCTACACCTTC
TRBV2	-	TRBJ2-2	-	CASKSTGELFF	TGTGCCAGCAAATCGACCGGGGAGCTGTTTTTT
TRBV7-8	few	TRBJ2-7	-	CASSLSIGEQYF	TGTGCCAGCAGCCTCTCTATTGGTGAGCAGTACTTC
TRBV6-5	few	TRBJ1-2	TRBD1	CASSLEAGGGGYTF	TGTGCCAGCAGTTTAGAGGCAGGGGGCGGTGGCTACACCTTC
TRBV24-1	-	TRBJ2-1	TRBD2	CATSASGRANEQFF	TGTGCCACCAGTGCGAGCGGGAGGGCCAATGAGCAGTTCTTC
TRBV19	-	TRBJ2-1	TRBD2	CASSTYQGLVYNEQFF	TGTGCCAGTAGTACCTATCAGGGACTAGTTTACAATGAGCAGTTCTTC
TRBV7-2	few	TRBJ2-2	TRBD1	CASSWTGNTGELFF	TGTGCCAGCAGCTGGACAGGGAACACCGGGGAGCTGTTTTTT
TRBV6-5	-	TRBJ2-7	TRBD2	CATGGAVGYEQYF	TGTGCCACCGGGGGGGCTGTCGGCTACGAGCAGTACTTC
TRBV18	-	TRBJ2-7	TRBD1	CASSPGQEGYEQYF	TGTGCCAGCTCACCGGGACAGGAGGGGTACGAGCAGTACTTC
TRBV7-2	-	TRBJ2-7	-	CASSLGAYTTYEQYF	TGTGCCAGCAGCTTAGGCGCCTATACGACCTACGAGCAGTACTTC
TRBV18	-	TRBJ1-5	-	CASSPQGFNQPQHF	TGTGCCAGCTCACCGCAGGGTTTCAATCAGCCCCAGCATTTT
TRBV19	many	TRBJ2-2	-	CASSPDRNTGELFF	TGTGCCAGTAGTCCTGACAGGAACACCGGGGAGCTGTTTTTT
TRBV9	-	TRBJ1-3	-	CASSGGTGNTIYF	TGTGCCAGCAGCGGCGGAACAGGAAACACCATATATTTT
TRBV29-1	-	TRBJ2-1	-	CSGAADYNEQFF	TGCAGCGGGGCAGCCGACTACAATGAGCAGTTCTTC
TRBV6-5	-	TRBJ1-1	-	CASSYSQRNTEAFF	TGTGCCAGCAGTTACTCACAGAGGAACACTGAAGCTTTCTTT
TRBV7-9	-	TRBJ2-7	TRBD1	CASSPGTGERQYF	TGTGCCAGCAGTCCCGGGACAGGGGAGAGGCAGTACTTC
TRBV15	-	TRBJ1-4	TRBD1	CATSRDDRGHNEKLFF	TGTGCCACCAGCAGAGATGACAGGGGGCACAATGAAAAACTGTTTTTT
TRBV6-2/TRBV6-3	-	TRBJ1-2	-	CASSYLSYGYTF	TGTGCCAGCAGTTACCTGTCCTATGGCTACACCTTC
TRBV5-1	-	TRBJ1-2	TRBD1	CASSQDRGPRYTF	TGCGCCAGCAGCCAGGACAGGGGGCCGCGCTACACCTTC
TRBV4-2	once	TRBJ2-7	TRBD2	CASSLGGTSGGSYEQYF	TGTGCCAGCAGCCTCGGTGGGACTAGCGGGGGAAGCTACGAGCAGTACTTC
TRBV10-1	-	TRBJ2-1	-	CASRGEGPGEQFF	TGCGCCAGCAGGGGTGAGGGTCCCGGCGAGCAGTTCTTC
TRBV5-4	many	TRBJ1-6	-	CASSFAGQLRSPLHF	TGTGCCAGCAGCTTTGCCGGACAGTTGCGTTCACCCCTCCACTTT
TRBV6-5	-	TRBJ2-7	-	CASSYSEDSYEQYF	TGTGCCAGCAGTTACTCGGAGGACTCCTACGAGCAGTACTTC